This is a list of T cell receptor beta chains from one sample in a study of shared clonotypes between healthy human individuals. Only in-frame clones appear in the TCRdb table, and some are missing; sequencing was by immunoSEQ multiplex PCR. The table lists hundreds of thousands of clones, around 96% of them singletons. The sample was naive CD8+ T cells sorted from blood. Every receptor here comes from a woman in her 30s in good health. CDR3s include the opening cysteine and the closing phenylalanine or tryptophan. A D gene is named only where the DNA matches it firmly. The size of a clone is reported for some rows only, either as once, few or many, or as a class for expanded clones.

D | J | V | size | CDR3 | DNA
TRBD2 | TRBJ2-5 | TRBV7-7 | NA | CASSSGLAGGETQYF | TGTGCCAGCAGCTCCGGACTAGCGGGAGGAGAGACCCAGTACTTC
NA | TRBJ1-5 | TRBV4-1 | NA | CASSQDNRHQPQHF | TGCGCCAGCAGCCAAGATAACAGGCATCAGCCCCAGCATTTT
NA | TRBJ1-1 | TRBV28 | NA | CASSFVVANTEAFF | TGTGCCAGCAGTTTTGTCGTCGCTAACACTGAAGCTTTCTTT
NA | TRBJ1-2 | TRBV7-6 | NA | CASSPTAPSPLTF | TGTGCCAGCAGCCCAACCGCCCCCTCTCCTCTTACCTTC
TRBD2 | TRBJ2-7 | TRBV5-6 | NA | CASSPNRLAGGIYEQYF | TGTGCCAGCAGCCCAAACCGACTAGCGGGAGGAATCTACGAGCAGTACTTC
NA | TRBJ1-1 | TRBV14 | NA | CASSQAYQAGDEAFF | TGTGCCAGCAGCCAAGCGTACCAGGCGGGGGATGAAGCTTTCTTT
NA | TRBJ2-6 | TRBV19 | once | CASSYTMRGANVLTF | TGTGCCAGTAGTTATACTATGCGGGGGGCCAACGTCCTGACTTTC
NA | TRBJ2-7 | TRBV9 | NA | CASSLGPSYEQYF | TGTGCCAGCAGCTTGGGCCCTTCCTACGAGCAGTACTTC
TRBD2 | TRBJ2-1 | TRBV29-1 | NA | CSAAGPLAASYNEQFF | TGCAGCGCCGCGGGCCCCCTAGCGGCCTCCTACAATGAGCAGTTCTTC
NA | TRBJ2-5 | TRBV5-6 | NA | CASSLWLRETQYF | TGTGCCAGCAGCTTGTGGTTACGAGAGACCCAGTACTTC
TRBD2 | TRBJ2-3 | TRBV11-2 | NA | CASSLLASGGDTQYF | TGTGCCAGCAGCTTATTGGCCAGCGGGGGAGATACGCAGTATTTT
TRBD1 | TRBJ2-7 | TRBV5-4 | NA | CASSFGGQAYEQYF | TGTGCCAGCAGCTTCGGGGGACAGGCCTACGAGCAGTACTTC
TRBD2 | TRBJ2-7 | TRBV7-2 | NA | CASSPLAGGYEQYF | TGTGCCAGCAGCCCGCTAGCGGGAGGTTACGAGCAGTACTTC
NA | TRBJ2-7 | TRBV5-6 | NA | CASSLEGVLGVEGEQYF | TGTGCCAGCAGCTTGGAGGGAGTGCTTGGGGTGGAGGGTGAGCAGTACTTC
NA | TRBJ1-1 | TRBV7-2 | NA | CASSPRGVPTEAFF | TGTGCCAGCAGCCCTAGAGGGGTCCCCACTGAAGCTTTCTTT
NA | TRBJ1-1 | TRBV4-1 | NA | CASSQATGNTEAFF | TGCGCCAGCAGCCAAGCTACGGGGAACACTGAAGCTTTCTTT
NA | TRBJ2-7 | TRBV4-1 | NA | CASSQAGSYEQYF | TGCGCCAGCAGCCAAGCAGGGTCCTACGAGCAGTACTTC
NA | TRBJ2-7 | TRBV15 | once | CATSRDTNSLSF | TGTGCCACCAGCAGAGATACTAACAGCCTAAGCTTC
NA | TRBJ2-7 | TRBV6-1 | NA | CASSTRTDRSYEQYF | TGTGCCAGCAGCACGAGGACGGATCGCTCCTACGAGCAGTACTTC
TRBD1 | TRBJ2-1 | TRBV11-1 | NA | CASSANFRGPNNEQFF | TGTGCCAGCAGCGCAAACTTCAGGGGGCCCAACAATGAGCAGTTCTTC
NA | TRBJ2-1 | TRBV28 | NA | CASSREGNEQFF | TGTGCCAGCAGCCGGGAAGGCAATGAGCAGTTCTTC
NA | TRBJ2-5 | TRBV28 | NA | CASSFPKQEWYETQYF | TGTGCCAGCAGTTTCCCAAAACAGGAATGGTACGAGACCCAGTACTTC
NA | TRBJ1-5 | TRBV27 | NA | CASTGSYGGQPQHF | TGTGCCAGCACCGGATCATACGGAGGTCAGCCCCAGCATTTT
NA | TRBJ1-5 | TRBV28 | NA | CASSPPGSLLYNQPQHF | TGTGCCAGCAGTCCCCCTGGCAGCTTACTTTACAATCAGCCCCAGCATTTT
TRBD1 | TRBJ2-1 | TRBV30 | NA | CAWDPGQGENEQFF | TGTGCCTGGGACCCGGGACAGGGTGAAAATGAGCAGTTCTTC
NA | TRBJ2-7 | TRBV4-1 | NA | CASSQDSEVASSYEQYF | TGCGCCAGCAGCCAAGATAGTGAGGTAGCGTCCTCCTACGAGCAGTACTTC
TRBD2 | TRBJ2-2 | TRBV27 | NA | CASSYTKREGTGELFF | TGTGCCAGCAGTTATACCAAGCGGGAAGGAACCGGGGAGCTGTTTTTT
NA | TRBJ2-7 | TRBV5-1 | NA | CASSLALPYEQYF | TGCGCCAGCAGCTTGGCCTTACCTTACGAGCAGTACTTC
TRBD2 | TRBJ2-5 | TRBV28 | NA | CASSLIAGGAWETQYF | TGTGCCAGCAGTTTAATAGCGGGAGGAGCTTGGGAGACCCAGTACTTC
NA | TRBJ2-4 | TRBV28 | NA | CASSSDSKVEYF | TGTGCCAGCAGTTCCGACAGTAAGGTTGAGTACTTC
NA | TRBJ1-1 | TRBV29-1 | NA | CSVEQVHRAEAFF | TGCAGCGTTGAACAGGTACACCGAGCTGAAGCTTTCTTT
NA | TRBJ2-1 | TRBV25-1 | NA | CASSLGSSYNEQFF | TGTGCCAGCAGCCTAGGGAGCTCCTACAATGAGCAGTTCTTC
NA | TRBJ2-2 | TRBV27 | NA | CASSPLRENTGELFF | TGTGCCAGCAGTCCCTTGAGGGAAAACACCGGGGAGCTGTTTTTT
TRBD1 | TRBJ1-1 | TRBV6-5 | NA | CASIRLTGFTEAFF | TGTGCCAGCATTCGATTGACAGGGTTTACTGAAGCTTTCTTT